The clone carrying this TCR beta chain turned up a few times. What it recognizes is unknown. This sample stems from a study of cytomegalovirus exposure and HLA in healthy donors. Whole-study context: The 95 to 150 validation repertoires used the same platform as the roughly 620 first-cohort repertoires, a later analysis reported. Study observations and caveats: TCR clusters originating in the first cohort tended to co-occur in the approximately 130 validation repertoires, according to a later analysis. Generally TCR sequences proved uncommon, though certain public TCRs appeared in numerous donors.

The repertoire was sequenced with immunoSEQ multiplex PCR; TCRdb's copy has only in-frame clones and lacks some. The sample has approximately 76,000 clones, 94% seen once. This CDR3 has 16 amino acids. Trimming cost V 1 base and J 1 base; bases outside gene matches: 3. Germline-derived CDR1 and CDR2 are SGHDT and YYEEEE. The sequencing sample was made of PBMCs. V usage is TRBV5-6 and J usage is TRBJ2-3; TRBD2 matches at 10 bases. The TCR was taken from a young woman in good health and CMV-seronegative. The CDR3, as DNA: TGTGCCAGCAGCTTGTTGCTAGCGGGGGGCACAGATACGCAGTATTTT. Translation: CASSLLLAGGTDTQYF.